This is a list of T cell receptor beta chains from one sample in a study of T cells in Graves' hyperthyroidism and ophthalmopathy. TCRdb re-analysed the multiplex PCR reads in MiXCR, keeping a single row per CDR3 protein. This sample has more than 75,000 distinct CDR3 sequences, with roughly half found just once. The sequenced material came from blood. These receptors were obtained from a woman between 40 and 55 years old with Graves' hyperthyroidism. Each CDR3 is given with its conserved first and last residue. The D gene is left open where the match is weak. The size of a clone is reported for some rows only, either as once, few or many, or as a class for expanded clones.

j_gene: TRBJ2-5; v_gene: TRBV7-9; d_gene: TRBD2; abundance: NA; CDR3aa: CASRRLAGAETQYF; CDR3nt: TGTGCCAGCAGAAGACTAGCGGGAGCTGAGACCCAGTACTTC
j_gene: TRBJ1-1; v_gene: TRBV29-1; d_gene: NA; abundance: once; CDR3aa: CSLWGDTEAFF; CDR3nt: TGCAGTTTATGGGGGGACACTGAAGCTTTCTTT
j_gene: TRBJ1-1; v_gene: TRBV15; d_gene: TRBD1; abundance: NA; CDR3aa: CATSRETGVSPEAFF; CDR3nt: TGTGCCACCAGCAGAGAGACAGGGGTCTCTCCTGAAGCTTTCTTT
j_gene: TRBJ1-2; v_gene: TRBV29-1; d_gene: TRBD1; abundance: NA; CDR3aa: CSSRQGGSNYGYTF; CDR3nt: TGCAGCAGTAGACAGGGCGGGTCTAACTATGGCTACACCTTC
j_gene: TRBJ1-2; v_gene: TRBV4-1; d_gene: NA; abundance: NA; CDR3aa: CASSQDPGADYGYTF; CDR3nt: TGCGCCAGCAGCCAAGATCCGGGGGCTGACTATGGCTACACCTTC
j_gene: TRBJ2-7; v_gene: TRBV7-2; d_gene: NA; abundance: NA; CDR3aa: CASSARQVSYEQYF; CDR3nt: TGTGCCAGCAGTGCTAGACAGGTCTCCTACGAGCAGTACTTC
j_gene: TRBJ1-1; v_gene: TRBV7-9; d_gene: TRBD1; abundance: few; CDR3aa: CASSLGDRVAEAFF; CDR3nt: TGTGCCAGCAGCTTAGGGGACAGGGTGGCTGAAGCTTTCTTT
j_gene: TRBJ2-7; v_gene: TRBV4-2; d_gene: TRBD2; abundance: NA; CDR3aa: CASSQLAGARKQYF; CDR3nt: TGTGCCAGCAGCCAACTAGCGGGAGCCAGGAAGCAGTACTTC
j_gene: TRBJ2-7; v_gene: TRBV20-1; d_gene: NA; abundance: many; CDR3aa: CSARDLQAYEQYF; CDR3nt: TGCAGTGCTAGAGATTTGCAAGCCTACGAGCAGTACTTC
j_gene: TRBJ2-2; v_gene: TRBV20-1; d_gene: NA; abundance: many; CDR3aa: CSAIGSYTGELFF; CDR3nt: TGCAGTGCGATAGGGAGTTACACCGGGGAGCTGTTTTTT
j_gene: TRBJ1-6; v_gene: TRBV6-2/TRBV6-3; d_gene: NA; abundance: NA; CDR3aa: CASSRGRGSPLHF; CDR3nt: TGTGCCAGCTCCCGAGGGAGGGGTTCACCCCTCCACTTT
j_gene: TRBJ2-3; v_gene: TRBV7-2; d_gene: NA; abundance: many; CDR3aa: CASSPTGWGDTQYF; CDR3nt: TGTGCCAGCAGCCCCACAGGCTGGGGAGATACGCAGTATTTT
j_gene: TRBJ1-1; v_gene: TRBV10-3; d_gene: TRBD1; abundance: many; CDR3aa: CAINRDRGTEAFF; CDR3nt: TGTGCCATCAACCGGGACAGGGGGACTGAAGCTTTCTTT
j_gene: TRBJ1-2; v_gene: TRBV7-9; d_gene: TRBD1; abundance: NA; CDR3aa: CASSSTGTDPYGYTF; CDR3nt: TGTGCCAGCAGCTCCACCGGGACAGATCCTTATGGCTACACCTTC
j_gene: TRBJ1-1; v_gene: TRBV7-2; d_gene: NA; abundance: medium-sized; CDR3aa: CASSLLGTEAFF; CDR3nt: TGTGCCAGCAGCTTACTTGGGACTGAAGCTTTCTTT
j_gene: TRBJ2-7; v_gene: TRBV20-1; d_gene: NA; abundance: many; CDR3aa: CSAPRESHYEQYF; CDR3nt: TGCAGTGCTCCCCGTGAGAGTCACTACGAGCAGTACTTC
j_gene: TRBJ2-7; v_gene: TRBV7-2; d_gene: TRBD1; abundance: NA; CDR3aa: CASSSRGGQGAGYEQYF; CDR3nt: TGTGCCAGCAGCTCGAGGGGGGGACAGGGGGCCGGGTACGAGCAGTACTTC
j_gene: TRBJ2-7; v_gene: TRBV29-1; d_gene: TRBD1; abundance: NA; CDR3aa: CSVDRDRVHF; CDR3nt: TGCAGCGTTGACCGGGACAGGGTCCACTTC
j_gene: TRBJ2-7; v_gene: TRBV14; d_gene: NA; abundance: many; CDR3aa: CASSPGGLPYEQYF; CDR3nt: TGTGCCAGCAGCCCGGGTGGTTTACCCTACGAGCAGTACTTC
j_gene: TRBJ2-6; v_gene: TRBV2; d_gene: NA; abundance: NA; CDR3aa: CASTLGGANVLTF; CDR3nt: TGTGCCAGCACCCTCGGTGGGGCCAACGTCCTGACTTTC
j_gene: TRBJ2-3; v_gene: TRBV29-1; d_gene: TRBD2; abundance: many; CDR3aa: CSVEVTSGRGDTQYF; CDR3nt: TGCAGCGTTGAAGTGACTAGCGGGAGAGGAGATACGCAGTATTTT
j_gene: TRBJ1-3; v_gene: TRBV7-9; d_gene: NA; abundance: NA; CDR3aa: CASSPSPGNKGNTIYF; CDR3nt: TGTGCCAGCAGCCCATCACCAGGCAACAAAGGAAACACCATATATTTT
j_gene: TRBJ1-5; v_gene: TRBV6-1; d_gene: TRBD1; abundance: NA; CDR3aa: CASSLTGTMNNQPQHF; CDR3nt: TGTGCCAGCAGTCTGACAGGGACAATGAACAATCAGCCCCAGCATTTT
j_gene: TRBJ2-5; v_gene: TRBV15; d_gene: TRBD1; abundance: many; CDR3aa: CATSRPPMTGDETQYF; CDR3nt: TGTGCCACCAGCAGACCTCCCATGACAGGGGATGAGACCCAGTACTTC
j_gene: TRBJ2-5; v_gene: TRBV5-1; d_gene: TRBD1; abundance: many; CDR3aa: CASSNRGRETQYF; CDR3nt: TGCGCCAGCAGCAACAGGGGGAGGGAGACCCAGTACTTC
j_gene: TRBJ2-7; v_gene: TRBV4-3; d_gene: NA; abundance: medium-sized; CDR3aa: CASSQVRDSYEQYF; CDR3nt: TGCGCCAGCAGCCAAGTCAGGGACTCCTACGAGCAGTACTTC
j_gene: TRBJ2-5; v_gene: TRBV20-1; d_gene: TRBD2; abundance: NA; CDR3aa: CSAQLAGGRETQYF; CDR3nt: TGCAGTGCCCAACTAGCGGGAGGACGAGAGACCCAGTACTTC
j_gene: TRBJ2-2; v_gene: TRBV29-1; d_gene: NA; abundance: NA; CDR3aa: CSVAGAGELFF; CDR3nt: TGCAGCGTTGCGGGGGCCGGGGAGCTGTTTTTT
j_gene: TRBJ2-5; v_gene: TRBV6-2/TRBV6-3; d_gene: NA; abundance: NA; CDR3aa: CASSYSGYGETQYF; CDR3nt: TGTGCCAGCAGTTACTCGGGGTACGGAGAGACCCAGTACTTC
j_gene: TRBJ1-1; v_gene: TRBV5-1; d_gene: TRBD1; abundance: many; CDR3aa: CASSRTGRSDTEAFF; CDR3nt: TGCGCCAGCAGCAGGACAGGTAGATCGGACACTGAAGCTTTCTTT
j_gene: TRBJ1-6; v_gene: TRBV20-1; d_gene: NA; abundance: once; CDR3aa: CSAVLGVSNSPLHF; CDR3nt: TGCAGTGCCGTACTAGGGGTCAGCAATTCACCCCTCCACTTT
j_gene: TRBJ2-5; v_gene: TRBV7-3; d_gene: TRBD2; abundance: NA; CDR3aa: CASSSPAGGPQETQYF; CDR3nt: TGTGCCAGCAGCTCGCCAGCGGGAGGGCCGCAGGAGACCCAGTACTTC
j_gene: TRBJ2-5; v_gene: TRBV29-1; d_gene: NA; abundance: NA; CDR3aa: CSVRLREDWAETQYF; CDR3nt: TGCAGCGTTCGGTTAAGGGAGGATTGGGCAGAGACCCAGTACTTC
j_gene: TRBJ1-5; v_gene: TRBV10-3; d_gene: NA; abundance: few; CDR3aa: CAISPGGDQPQHF; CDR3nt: TGTGCCATCAGTCCTGGCGGGGATCAGCCCCAGCATTTT
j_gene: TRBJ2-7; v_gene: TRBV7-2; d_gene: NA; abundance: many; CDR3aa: CASRHGSSYEQYF; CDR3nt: TGTGCCAGCAGACACGGGAGCTCCTACGAGCAGTACTTC
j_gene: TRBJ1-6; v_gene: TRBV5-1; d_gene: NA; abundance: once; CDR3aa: CASSFGDRRDAYNSPLHF; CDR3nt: TGCGCCAGCAGCTTCGGGGATAGGAGGGACGCCTATAATTCACCCCTCCACTTT
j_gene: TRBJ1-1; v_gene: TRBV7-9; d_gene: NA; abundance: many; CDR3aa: CASSLRQQNTEAFF; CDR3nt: TGTGCCAGCAGCTTACGGCAACAGAACACTGAAGCTTTCTTT
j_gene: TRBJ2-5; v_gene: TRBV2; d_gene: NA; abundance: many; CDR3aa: CASSEALGPETQYF; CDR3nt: TGTGCCAGCAGTGAAGCGCTTGGTCCCGAGACCCAGTACTTC
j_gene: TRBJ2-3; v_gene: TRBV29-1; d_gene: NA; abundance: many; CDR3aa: CSVEGLEVFLWTDTQYF; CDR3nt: NA
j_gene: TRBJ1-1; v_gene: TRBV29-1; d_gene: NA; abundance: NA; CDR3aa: CSSRPGGAEAFF; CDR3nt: TGCAGCTCGAGGCCCGGGGGGGCTGAAGCTTTCTTT
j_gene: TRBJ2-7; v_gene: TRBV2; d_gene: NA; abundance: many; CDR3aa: CASGLRETRVRAPYEQYF; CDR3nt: TGTGCCAGTGGACTGAGGGAGACTAGGGTCCGGGCCCCCTACGAGCAGTACTTC
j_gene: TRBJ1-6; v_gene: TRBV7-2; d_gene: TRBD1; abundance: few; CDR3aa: CASSFSRNPGKDRGHLWNSPLHF; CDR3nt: TGTGCCAGCAGCTTCTCCCGCAATCCGGGGAAGGACAGGGGGCACCTGTGGAATTCACCCCTCCACTTT
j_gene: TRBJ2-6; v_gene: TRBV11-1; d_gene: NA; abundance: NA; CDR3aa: CVSSGVYGANVLTF; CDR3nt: TGTGTCAGCAGCGGAGTCTATGGGGCCAACGTCCTGACTTTC
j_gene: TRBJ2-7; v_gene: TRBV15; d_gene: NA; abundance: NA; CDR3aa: CATSRAWGSPDYEQYF; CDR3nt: TGTGCCACCAGCAGAGCTTGGGGGTCTCCCGACTACGAGCAGTACTTC
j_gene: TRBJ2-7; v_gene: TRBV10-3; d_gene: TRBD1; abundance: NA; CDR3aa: CASRQGDRKSYEQYF; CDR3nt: TGTGCCAGTAGACAGGGCGACAGGAAATCCTACGAGCAGTACTTC
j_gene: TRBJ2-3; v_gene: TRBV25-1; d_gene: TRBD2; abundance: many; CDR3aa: CASNLLAGGNHTDTQYF; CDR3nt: TGTGCCAGCAATCTTCTAGCGGGAGGAAACCACACAGATACGCAGTATTTT
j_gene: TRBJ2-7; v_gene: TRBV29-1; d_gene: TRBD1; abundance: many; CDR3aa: CSVSTGGYSYEQYF; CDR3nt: TGCAGCGTTTCTACAGGGGGCTACTCCTACGAGCAGTACTTC
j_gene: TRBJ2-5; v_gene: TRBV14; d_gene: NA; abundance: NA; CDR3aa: CASSPLGGDSVGTQYF; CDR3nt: TGTGCCAGCTCACCACTTGGGGGTGATTCCGTCGGGACCCAGTACTTC
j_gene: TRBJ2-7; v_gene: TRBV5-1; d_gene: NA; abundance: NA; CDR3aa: CASSAAGPSTYEQYF; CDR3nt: TGCGCCAGCAGCGCCGCAGGGCCATCGACCTACGAGCAGTACTTC
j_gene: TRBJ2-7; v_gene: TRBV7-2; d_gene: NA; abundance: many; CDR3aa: CASSRVAYEQYF; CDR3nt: TGTGCCAGCAGCCGAGTAGCCTACGAGCAGTACTTC
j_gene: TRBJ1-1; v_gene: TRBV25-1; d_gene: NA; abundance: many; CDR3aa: CASRGAGTNTEAFF; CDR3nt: TGTGCCAGCAGGGGCGCAGGGACGAACACTGAAGCTTTCTTT
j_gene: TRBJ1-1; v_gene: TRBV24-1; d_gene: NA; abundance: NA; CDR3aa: CATSARPNTEAFF; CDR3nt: TGTGCCACCAGTGCTAGACCGAACACTGAAGCTTTCTTT
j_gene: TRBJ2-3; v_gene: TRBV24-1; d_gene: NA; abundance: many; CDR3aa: CATSDLAGTDTQYF; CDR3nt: TGTGCCACCAGTGATTTGGCAGGTACAGATACGCAGTATTTT
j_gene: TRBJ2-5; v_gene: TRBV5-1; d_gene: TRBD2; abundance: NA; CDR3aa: CASRNGLVETQYF; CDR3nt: TGCGCCAGCAGAAACGGACTAGTGGAGACCCAGTACTTC
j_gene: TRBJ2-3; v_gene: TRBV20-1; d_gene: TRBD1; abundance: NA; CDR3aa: CSAWDSGERETQVTQYF; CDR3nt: TGCAGTGCCTGGGACAGTGGGGAACGCGAGACCCAGGTTACGCAGTATTTT